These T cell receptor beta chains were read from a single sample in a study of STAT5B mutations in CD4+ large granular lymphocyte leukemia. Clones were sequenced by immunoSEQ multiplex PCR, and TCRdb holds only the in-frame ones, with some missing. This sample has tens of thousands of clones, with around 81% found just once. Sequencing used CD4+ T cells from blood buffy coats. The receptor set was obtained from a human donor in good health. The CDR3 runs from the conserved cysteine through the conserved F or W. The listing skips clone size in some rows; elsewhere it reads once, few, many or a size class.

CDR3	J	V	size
CASSLGSGRTYGYTF	TRBJ1-2	TRBV5-4	NA
CASSETGGRNQPQHF	TRBJ1-5	TRBV28	NA
CSAAPTAGNTIYF	TRBJ1-3	TRBV29-1	few
CASSELVLSDHNYGYTF	TRBJ1-2	TRBV2	once
CASYGRSTNEKLFF	TRBJ1-4	TRBV2	NA
CASSLDLVGEQYF	TRBJ2-7	TRBV7-9	NA
CASGSGTAYNSPLHF	TRBJ1-6	TRBV12-5	few
CASSPSRDRGYNGYTF	TRBJ1-2	TRBV11-2	few
CASSLGAGWGEQYF	NA	TRBV7-9	NA
CATSRSPRDNYEQYF	TRBJ2-7	TRBV15	NA
CSVGQGVGTEAFF	TRBJ1-1	TRBV29-1	NA
CASTDLASPYNEQFF	TRBJ2-1	TRBV6-1	NA
CASSEFGPGKLFF	TRBJ1-4	TRBV25-1	NA
CASSILTQGTDTQYF	TRBJ2-3	TRBV19	NA
CASSLRTGGVNTEAFF	TRBJ1-1	TRBV7-6	few
CASSEGMSAHQYF	TRBJ2-5	TRBV2	NA
CSAGHTEAFF	TRBJ1-1	TRBV29-1	once
CATSRDFRQGTDTQYF	TRBJ2-3	TRBV15	NA
CACSQGTGYGYTF	TRBJ1-2	TRBV30	NA
CASSAGNRGGFDEKLFF	TRBJ1-4	TRBV9	NA
CASSLGTSGSSGELFF	TRBJ2-2	TRBV7-6	NA
CASSPRTGIGMNTEAFF	TRBJ1-1	TRBV6-7	NA
CAWSPPNSPLHF	TRBJ1-6	TRBV30	NA
CASSFSGTGATEAFF	TRBJ1-1	TRBV13	NA
CAWSNPQGYSGNTIYF	TRBJ1-3	TRBV30	once
CASSDSGRRRTEAFF	TRBJ1-1	TRBV6-4	NA
CASSFTSAVGSGGYTF	TRBJ1-2	TRBV7-2	NA
CAWRAAYNSPLHF	TRBJ1-6	TRBV30	NA
CASSRMETQYF	TRBJ2-5	TRBV5-6	NA
CASSLGAAGGQDTQYF	TRBJ2-3	TRBV7-7	NA
CASSSRGHIYEQYF	TRBJ2-7	TRBV6-5	once
CASSFWTGVTEAFF	TRBJ1-1	TRBV7-9	NA
CASSELAGGQETQYF	TRBJ2-5	TRBV6-1	NA
CASSSKLRFGLAESTDTQYF	TRBJ2-3	TRBV13	NA
CASSYGETQYF	TRBJ2-5	TRBV6-5	once
CASKGASAEAFF	TRBJ1-1	TRBV6-6	NA
CASSSGTWSSYNEQFF	TRBJ2-1	TRBV5-5	NA
CASSAGSSGNTIYF	TRBJ1-3	TRBV5-1	few
CASSSFSWAGAIINEQFF	TRBJ2-1	TRBV11-2	NA